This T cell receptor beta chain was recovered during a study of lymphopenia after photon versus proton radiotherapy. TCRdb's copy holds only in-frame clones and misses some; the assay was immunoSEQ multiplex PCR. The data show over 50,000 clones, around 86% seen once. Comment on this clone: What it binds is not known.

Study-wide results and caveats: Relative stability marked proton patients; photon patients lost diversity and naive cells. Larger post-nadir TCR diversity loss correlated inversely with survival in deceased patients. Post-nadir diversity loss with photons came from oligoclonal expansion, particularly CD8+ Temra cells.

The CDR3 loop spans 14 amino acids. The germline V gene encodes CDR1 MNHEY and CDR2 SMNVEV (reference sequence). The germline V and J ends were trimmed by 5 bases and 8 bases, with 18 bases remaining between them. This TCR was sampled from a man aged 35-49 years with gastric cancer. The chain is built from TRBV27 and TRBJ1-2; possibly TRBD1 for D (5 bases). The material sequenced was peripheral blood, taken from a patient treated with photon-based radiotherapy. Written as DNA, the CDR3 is TGTGCCAGCAGTACTGACCCGGGGGGTTGGGGCTACACCTTC. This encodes CASSTDPGGWGYTF.